A selection of T cell receptor beta chains follows, all from one sample in a study of control samples from healthy donors and cancer patients. This table comes from immunoSEQ multiplex PCR, and its TCRdb copy is limited to in-frame clones, with some not included. This table has some 130,000 clones, around 92% appearing once. The sequencing sample was made of blood. The source of these receptors is a woman aged 45-60 years in good health. Each CDR3 is given with its conserved first and last residue. The order of the fields is J gene, clone size, D gene, V gene, CDR3 DNA, CDR3 protein. D genes are given only for firm matches. Some rows mark clone size as missing; the rest say once, few, many or name a class of expanded clone.

>TRBJ2-1|-|TRBD2|TRBV27
TGTGCCAGCCGTGGGCTAGCGGGGGGAAACAATGAGCAGTTCTTC
CASRGLAGGNNEQFF
>TRBJ2-2|-|TRBD2|TRBV19
TGTGCCAGTAGTCTGACTAGCCCCAGAGGGAACACCGGGGAGCTGTTTTTT
CASSLTSPRGNTGELFF
>TRBJ1-5|-|-|TRBV27
TGTGCCAGCAGTTTATCAAGGGCAGGGAGTGGGACCCAGCATTTT
CASSLSRAGSGTQHF
>TRBJ1-4|-|TRBD1|TRBV5-1
TGCGCCAGCAGCCGGGACAGGGTAGACGAAAAACTGTTTTTT
CASSRDRVDEKLFF
>TRBJ1-2|-|-|TRBV28
TGTGCCAGCAGTAGCGCTGGGCCGACCCGTTCGGGCTACACCTTC
CASSSAGPTRSGYTF
>TRBJ2-7|once|-|TRBV28
TGTGCCAGCAGTTTTCAGGGCCGGGGGCGAGCGGGATATGACGAGCAGTACTTC
CASSFQGRGRAGYDEQYF
>TRBJ2-3|-|TRBD2|TRBV29-1
TGCAGCGTTGAAGGTGGGGGGGGTACAGATACGCAGTATTTT
CSVEGGGGTDTQYF
>TRBJ2-5|-|TRBD2|TRBV6-2/TRBV6-3
TGTGCCAGCAGTCCGGGACTAGTTGATGTTGAGACCCAGTACTTC
CASSPGLVDVETQYF
>TRBJ2-3|once|-|TRBV28
TGTGCCAGCACATCCGGGGGGCGCCGAGATACGCAGTATTTT
CASTSGGRRDTQYF
>TRBJ1-2|-|TRBD1|TRBV5-4
TGTGCCAGCAGCTCCGCGGGACAGAGCTCCAACTATGGCTACACCTTC
CASSSAGQSSNYGYTF
>TRBJ1-5|-|TRBD1|TRBV6-6
TGTGCCAGCAGTCATCGACAGGGATCTGGTCAGCCCCAGCATTTT
CASSHRQGSGQPQHF
>TRBJ1-5|-|TRBD1|TRBV6-5
TGTGCCAGCAATAAGGACAGGGGGCTTCAGCCCCAGCATTTT
CASNKDRGLQPQHF
>TRBJ2-5|few|-|TRBV3-1/TRBV3-2
TGTGCCAGCTCCGGTCTCAGGGGAGAGACCCAGTACTTC
CASSGLRGETQYF
>TRBJ1-5|-|-|TRBV4-2
TGTGCCAGCAGCCGGATCGGGCACCTTCAGCCCCAGCATTTT
CASSRIGHLQPQHF
>TRBJ1-1|-|TRBD1|TRBV29-1
TGCACTTTCTCCGGGGGACAGGGGGCCGGTGAAGCTTTCTTT
CTFSGGQGAGEAFF
>TRBJ2-2|-|-|TRBV11-2
TGTGCCAGCAGCTTAGGGGCAAACACCGGGGAGCTGTTTTTT
CASSLGANTGELFF